What follows are 22 T cell receptor beta chains derived from one specimen sequenced in a study of blood T cell repertoires in COVID-19. Sequencing was performed with immunoSEQ multiplex PCR; in TCRdb, only in-frame clones are kept and a portion is missing. In the table there are approximately 50,000 clones, roughly nine tenths of which are singletons. Sequenced: peripheral blood. Receptors were obtained from a human donor in a cohort sampled during active COVID-19.

This chain links TRBV6-2 or TRBV6-3 with TRBJ2-5, with 9 bases aligning to TRBD1. Looked up from germline, CDR1 is MNHEY and CDR2 is SVGEGT. Losses at the gene ends were 4 bases for V and 5 bases for J; bases not matched to a gene: 5. This CDR3 is built from 14 residues. The CDR3 region is CASSFRDRAETQYF. The CDR3 DNA sequence: TGTGCCAGCAGTTTCCGGGACAGGGCCGAGACCCAGTACTTC.

The V call is TRBV28, the J call TRBJ1-6; weak D call: TRBD1 (5 bases). The CDR3 spans 18 residues. Per germline, CDR1 MDHEN and CDR2 SYDVKM. V lost 6 bases and J 0 bases, leaving 18 bases between the germline ends. CDR3 nucleotides: TGTGCCAGCAGACTGACCGGGAGGGGCCTCTCCTATAATTCACCCCTCCACTTT. The encoded protein is CASRLTGRGLSYNSPLHF.

The chain combines TRBV18 with TRBJ2-7, with 9 bases matching TRBD1. The CDR3 sequence is 14 residues long. The germline V gene encodes CDR1 KGHSH and CDR2 LQKENI. V lost 3 bases, J lost 3 bases, and 3 bases stayed unmatched. The CDR3 nucleotides read TGTGCCAGCTCACCCGGGACAGGGATCTACGAGCAGTACGTC. Translating gives CASSPGTGIYEQYV.

This clone came up a few times. V and J are TRBV18 and TRBJ1-2, with a tentative D call TRBD1 (5 bases). The V end was cut by 2 bases, the J end by 2 bases, with 15 bases between. This CDR3 contains 16 residues. In germline, CDR1 is KGHSH, CDR2 LQKENI. CDR3 residues: CASSPKRWAGNYGYTF. CDR3 bases: TGTGCCAGCTCACCAAAGAGATGGGCAGGGAACTATGGCTACACCTTC.

This chain links TRBV11-2 with TRBJ2-1, with TRBD1 matching 9 bases. There are 14 residues in the CDR3. J lost 6 bases, V lost 6 bases, and 6 bases had no gene match. Germline-derived CDR1 and CDR2 are SGHAT and FQNNGV. The CDR3 region has the DNA TGTGCCAGCAGTTGGGACAGGGAGGTCAATGAGCAGTTCTTC. Amino acids: CASSWDREVNEQFF.

To note about this clone: Germline is not matched at one junction end, which may reflect a read error. The chain has TRBV18 and TRBJ2-1; D is undetermined. CDR3 length: 14 amino acids. In germline, CDR1 is KGHSH, CDR2 LQKENI. The CDR3, as DNA: TGTGCCAGCTCACCCGGAGACTCCCACAATGAGCAGTTCTTC. It codes for CASSPGDSHNEQFF. Supplemented by reference TRBV18 and TRBJ2-1, the full variable domain reads NAGVMQNPRHLVRRRGQEARLRCSPMKGHSHVYWYRQLPEEGLKFMVYLQKENIIDESGMPKERFSAEFPKEGPSILRIQQVVRGDSAAYFCASSPGDSHNEQFFGPGTRLTVL.

The chain employs TRBV18 and TRBJ2-3, with 7 nucleotides matching TRBD1. CDR3 length equals 15 residues. Germline CDR1 and CDR2: KGHSH and LQKENI. Unmatched junction bases numbered 6, after V lost 3 bases and J lost 3 bases. CDR3: CASSPGDSQTDTQYF. CDR3 bases: TGTGCCAGCTCACCTGGGGACAGCCAAACAGATACGCAGTATTTT.

This clone was found a few times. V gene TRBV7-3 combines with J gene TRBJ2-1; unclear D gene. CDR3 length equals 13 residues. The germline V gene encodes CDR1 SGHTA and CDR2 FQGTGA. The V end lost 2 bases, the J end lost 6 bases, and 8 bases lay between the germline ends. The CDR3 DNA reads TGTGCCAGCAGCTTAGGTGGGCTCAATGAGCAGTTCTTC. Translation gives CASSLGGLNEQFF.

CDR3 loop: CASSSDRIYEQYF. The DNA for the CDR3 is TGTGCCAGCAGTTCCGACAGGATTTACGAGCAGTACTTC. The V and J genes are TRBV12-3 or TRBV12-4 and TRBJ2-7, with D possibly matching TRBD1 (6 bases). This CDR3 spans 13 amino acids. The V end lost 4 bases, the J end lost 4 bases, and 11 bases lay between the germline ends.

This chain connects TRBV7-9 to TRBJ2-5; 9 bases fit TRBD2. The CDR3 runs to 14 residues. Per germline, CDR1 SEHNR and CDR2 FQNEAQ (reference sequence). V lost 3 bases and J lost 4; bases outside the gene matches: 3. The CDR3: CASSFGAGGETQYF. CDR3 in DNA: TGTGCCAGCAGCTTTGGAGCGGGAGGAGAGACCCAGTACTTC.

The chain is built from TRBV5-6 and TRBJ2-7, with TRBD2 matching over 9 bases. The CDR3 is made up of 14 amino acids. V trimming: 4 bases; J trimming: 7 bases; junction bases outside the gene matches: 9. Germline CDR1 and CDR2: SGHDT and YYEEEE. CDR3 in DNA: TGTGCCAGCAGCCTCCCTAGCGGGACTGGAGAGCAGTACTTC. Translation: CASSLPSGTGEQYF.

The chain carries TRBV2 and TRBJ1-1; no reliable D call. The germline gives CDR1 SNHLY, CDR2 FYNNEI. V was shortened by 3 bases and J by 1 base, with 9 bases between the two germline ends. The length of the CDR3 is 14 residues. CDR3 in DNA: TGTGCCAGCAGTGACCCCCCACAGAACACTGAAGCTTTCTTT. Residues: CASSDPPQNTEAFF.

This chain links TRBV6-2 or TRBV6-3 with TRBJ2-7; 9 bases agree with TRBD2. CDR1 is MNHEY, CDR2 SVGEGT, per germline. After removal of 0 bases from V and 0 bases from J, the junction contained 9 bases not matched to a gene. The CDR3 has 18 residues. The CDR3 is CASSYSSLAGLPSYEQYV. The CDR3 region has the DNA TGTGCCAGCAGTTACTCGAGCCTAGCGGGACTCCCCTCCTACGAGCAGTACGTC.

This chain connects TRBV28 to TRBJ2-7; 10 bases are a match to TRBD2. V dropped 7 bases and J dropped 5; count of bases not matched to a gene: 5. The CDR3 totals 13 residues. Germline V gene lookup returns CDR1 MDHEN and CDR2 SYDVKM. The CDR3 bases are TGTGCCAGCAAGGGTAGCGGGGGGAACGAGCAGTACTTC. Protein: CASKGSGGNEQYF. Based on the CDR3 plus reference TRBV28 and TRBJ2-7, the full variable domain is DVKVTQSSRYLVKRTGEKVFLECVQDMDHENMFWYRQDPGLGLRLIYFSYDVKMKEKGDIPEGYSVSREKKERFSLILESASTNQTSMYLCASKGSGGNEQYFGPGTRLTVT.

The chain has TRBV4-2 and TRBJ2-1, with a tentative D call TRBD2 (6 bases). Germline CDR1 LGHNA, CDR2 YNFKEQ. The CDR3 spans 15 residues. V was trimmed by 1 base and J by 10 bases, leaving 17 bases between them. CDR3 amino acids: CASSQVLEGVREQFF. CDR3 nucleotides: TGTGCCAGCAGCCAAGTTTTGGAGGGTGTAAGGGAGCAGTTCTTC.

This chain connects TRBV19 to TRBJ1-5; weak D call: TRBD1 (6 bases). Germline V CDR1 and CDR2: LNHDA, SQIVND (reference sequence). V lost 3 bases and J 0 bases, leaving 18 bases between the germline ends. The CDR3 extends over 18 amino acids. CDR3 DNA sequence: TGTGCCAGTAGTATCACAGGGCCCCAATTTTATAGCAATCAGCCCCAGCATTTT. This codes for CASSITGPQFYSNQPQHF. The whole variable domain, remainder taken from reference TRBV19 and TRBJ1-5, is DGGITQSPKYLFRKEGQNVTLSCEQNLNHDAMYWYRQDPGQGLRLIYYSQIVNDFQKGDIAEGYSVSREKKESFPLTVTSAQKNPTAFYLCASSITGPQFYSNQPQHFGDGTRLSIL.

The genes are TRBV5-8 and TRBJ1-1, with a tentative D call TRBD1 (5 bases). V was cut by 0 bases and J by 12 bases, with 12 bases left in between. The CDR3 runs to 12 residues. Germline V gene data show CDR1 as SGHTS and CDR2 as YDEGEE. This chain's CDR3 is CASSLGIRVPFF. The DNA of the CDR3 is TGTGCCAGCAGCTTGGGTATCAGGGTGCCTTTCTTT.

J is TRBJ2-7 and V is TRBV28; no definite D call. Per the germline V gene, CDR1 is MDHEN and CDR2 is SYDVKM. The CDR3 sequence is 12 residues long. V was pared by 10 bases and J by 2 bases, with 12 bases between. This chain's CDR3 is CATEKQPYEQYF. For the CDR3, the DNA is TGTGCCACAGAGAAACAGCCCTACGAGCAGTACTTC.

The chain carries TRBV15 and TRBJ2-3; TRBD1 matches at 12 bases. The junction had 22 bases not matched to a gene; V was cut back by 1 base and J by 5 bases. The CDR3 is 22 amino acids. From germline, CDR1 is LNHNV and CDR2 YYDKDF (reference sequence). The CDR3 DNA reads TGTGCCACCAGCAGAGGGGCAGGAGGGGACAGGGGGCCAGCGGGAGCCCTAGATACGCAGTATTTT. Amino acids: CATSRGAGGDRGPAGALDTQYF.

The genes are TRBV9 and TRBJ1-6; TRBD1 matches at 9 bases. The CDR3 runs to 16 residues. Germline CDR1 is SGDLS and CDR2 is YYNGEE. With 4 bases clipped from V and 8 bases from J, the junction kept 10 bases outside the gene matches. The CDR3 nucleotides are TGTGCCAGCAGCCCCTCCCCGGGACAGGGCTATTCACCCCTCCACTTT. Its protein product is CASSPSPGQGYSPLHF.

The chain joins TRBV2 to TRBJ1-5; D gene unclear. Germline V gene data show CDR1 as SNHLY and CDR2 as FYNNEI. The CDR3 has 14 residues. Trimming removed 6 bases at V and 4 bases at J, with 13 bases between. The CDR3 spells CASSARPPNQPQHF. DNA of the CDR3: TGTGCCAGCAGCGCCAGGCCTCCTAATCAGCCCCAGCATTTT.

The V gene is TRBV7-9, the J gene TRBJ2-7, with 7 bases matching TRBD2. V shed 8 bases and J 2 bases; nucleotides not matched to a gene: 6. Looked up from germline, CDR1 is SEHNR and CDR2 is FQNEAQ (reference sequence). The CDR3 length is 13 residues. The CDR3 DNA sequence: TGTGCCAGCGCGGCGGGAGCGCCCTACGAGCAGTACTTC. Protein sequence: CASAAGAPYEQYF.